Listed below are T cell receptor beta chains from one sample, sequenced in a study of blood T cells in healthy people across ages. Each CDR3 protein is one row after TCRdb ran MiXCR on the 5' RACE reads. The sample contains 780,000 or so distinct CDR3 sequences, 25% of which appear only once. The sample also formed part of further work on T cells of mothers and their children.

Source material: blood. These receptors were taken from a boy between 10 and 17 years old in good health. Each CDR3 is given with its conserved first and last residue. The D gene is left open where the match is weak. A row's size may be missing; if present it is once, few, many or a size class.

j_gene	abundance	d_gene	v_gene	CDR3aa	CDR3nt
TRBJ1-2	many	TRBD1	TRBV7-2	CASSSRDRGVGYTF	TGTGCCAGCAGCTCCCGGGACAGGGGTGTTGGCTACACCTTC
TRBJ2-7	few	TRBD2	TRBV9	CASKPDTEREGIYEQYF	TGTGCCAGCAAACCGGATACCGAAAGGGAGGGGATCTACGAGCAGTACTTC
TRBJ2-4	.	.	TRBV20-1	CSARDPRLAKNIQYF	TGCAGTGCTAGAGATCCTAGACTAGCCAAAAACATTCAGTACTTC
TRBJ2-1	few	.	TRBV14	CASSQDLDLAYNEQFF	TGTGCCAGCAGCCAAGATTTGGACTTAGCCTACAATGAGCAGTTCTTC
TRBJ2-1	.	.	TRBV5-1	CASSLEGHHSYNEQFF	TGCGCCAGCAGCTTGGAAGGGCACCACTCCTACAATGAGCAGTTCTTC
TRBJ1-5	.	.	TRBV5-1	CASSLEGVQPQHF	TGCGCCAGCAGCTTGGAGGGGGTTCAGCCCCAGCATTTT
TRBJ1-5	once	TRBD1	TRBV29-1	CSVQDRVNQPQHF	TGCAGCGTACAAGACAGGGTCAATCAGCCCCAGCATTTT
TRBJ1-2	.	.	TRBV6-2/TRBV6-3	CASRAYRIQGAGGYTF	TGTGCCAGCAGAGCCTACAGAATACAGGGAGCCGGTGGCTACACCTTC
TRBJ1-6	.	.	TRBV12-3/TRBV12-4	CASSSGTRPHF	TGTGCCAGCAGTTCGGGGACTAGACCCCACTTT
TRBJ2-3	.	.	TRBV12-3/TRBV12-4	CASSFPGMITDTQYF	TGTGCCAGCAGTTTTCCCGGAATGATCACAGATACGCAGTATTTT
TRBJ2-1	few	.	TRBV12-3/TRBV12-4	CASSREWGLTYNEQFF	TGTGCCAGCAGTAGAGAGTGGGGGCTGACCTACAATGAGCAGTTCTTC
TRBJ2-1	few	TRBD1	TRBV5-1	CASSLVVGQGEFF	TGCGCCAGCAGCTTGGTTGTGGGACAGGGGGAGTTCTTC
TRBJ2-5	.	.	TRBV5-1	CASSLDPGPDETQYF	TGCGCCAGCAGCTTGGACCCGGGGCCAGATGAGACCCAGTACTTC
TRBJ1-1	.	.	TRBV4-3	CASSLRPGDTEAFF	TGCGCCAGCAGCTTACGCCCTGGGGACACTGAAGCTTTCTTT
TRBJ2-7	few	TRBD1	TRBV15	CATSSRRDRQTYEQYF	TGTGCCACCAGCAGCCGCCGGGACAGGCAAACCTACGAGCAGTACTTC
TRBJ2-3	.	.	TRBV6-2/TRBV6-3	CASSYSEAESTDTQYF	TGTGCCAGCAGTTACTCGGAAGCGGAGAGCACAGATACGCAGTATTTT
TRBJ1-6	.	.	TRBV27	CASTTGHSPLHF	TGTGCCAGCACCACCGGGCATTCACCCCTCCACTTT
TRBJ2-1	.	.	TRBV4-2	CASSQDRSEQFF	TGTGCCAGCAGCCAAGATAGGAGTGAGCAGTTCTTC
TRBJ1-6	once	.	TRBV20-1	CSARPTGINSPLHF	TGCAGTGCTAGGCCTACAGGGATTAATTCACCCCTCCACTTT
TRBJ1-4	.	TRBD1	TRBV6-1	CASMRGQGLNGEKLFF	TGTGCCAGCATGCGGGGACAGGGCCTAAATGGGGAAAAACTGTTTTTT
TRBJ2-7	many	.	TRBV28	CASSGETGTASYEQYF	TGTGCCAGCAGTGGAGAAACTGGGACTGCTTCCTACGAGCAGTACTTC
TRBJ2-1	.	TRBD1	TRBV4-3	CASRTGTGNANEQFF	TGCGCCAGCAGGACCGGGACAGGGAACGCCAATGAGCAGTTCTTC
TRBJ2-1	.	.	TRBV7-3	CASVGDERFF	TGTGCCAGCGTAGGGGATGAGCGGTTCTTC